Ten or more counts support the clone carrying this T cell receptor beta chain. This CDR3 is 15 amino acids long. V trimming: 3 bases; J trimming: 0 bases; junction bases outside the gene matches: 4. CDR1 is DFQATT and CDR2 is SNEGSKA in the germline V gene (reference sequence). This entry is derived from a study of blood T cells in healthy people across ages. Primed by a sample-barcoded 5' primer and a J-beta primer mix, a second PCR proceeded for roughly 6 to 12 cycles. From the 5' RACE reads, TCRdb called clonotypes with MiXCR, one entry per CDR3 protein. The profile shows 550,000 to 650,000 distinct CDR3 sequences, about 30% of them singletons.

The clonotype originates from a woman older than 75 in good health. Specimen: blood. This chain links TRBV20-1 with TRBJ2-3, with 9 bases matching TRBD2. CDR3: CSASLAGGSTDTQYF. The CDR3 DNA sequence: TGCAGTGCTAGTCTGGCGGGGGGGAGCACAGATACGCAGTATTTT.